This entry concerns a single T cell receptor beta chain. The antigen is unknown. This sample stems from a study of monozygotic twins with inflammatory bowel disease. TCRdb re-called the 5' RACE reads; every CDR3 protein appears as one record, without DNA. The sample table includes approximately 420,000 distinct CDR3 sequences. Study-wide results and limits: Among T cells, the various subtypes were not distinguishable. TCRbeta diversity (inverse Simpson) was lower in IBD patients than in healthy co-twins.

Germline CDR1 and CDR2: GTSNPN and SVGIG (reference sequence). This CDR3 comprises 15 residues. Per donor there was one draw, yielding a blood sample of over 2 ml. The TCR originated in a human donor with ulcerative colitis or Crohn's disease, or a healthy co-twin of an affected twin (not recorded which). The chain uses TRBV30 and TRBJ2-5; TCRdb outputs TRBD1, but without DNA this stays unchecked. Sequenced material: blood. The CDR3 spells CAWSARRGFQETQYF.